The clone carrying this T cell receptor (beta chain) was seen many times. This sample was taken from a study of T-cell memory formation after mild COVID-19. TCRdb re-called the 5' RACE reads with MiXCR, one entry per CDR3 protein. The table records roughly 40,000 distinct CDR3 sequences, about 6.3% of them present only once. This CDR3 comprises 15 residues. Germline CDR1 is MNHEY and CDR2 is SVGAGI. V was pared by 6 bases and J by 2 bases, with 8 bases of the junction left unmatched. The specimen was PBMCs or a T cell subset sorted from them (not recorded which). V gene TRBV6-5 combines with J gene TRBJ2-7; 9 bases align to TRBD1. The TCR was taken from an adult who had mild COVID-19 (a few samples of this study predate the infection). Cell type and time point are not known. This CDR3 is CASRRAGTGTYEQYF. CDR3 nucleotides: TGTGCCAGCAGGCGAGCCGGGACAGGGACCTACGAGCAGTACTTC.